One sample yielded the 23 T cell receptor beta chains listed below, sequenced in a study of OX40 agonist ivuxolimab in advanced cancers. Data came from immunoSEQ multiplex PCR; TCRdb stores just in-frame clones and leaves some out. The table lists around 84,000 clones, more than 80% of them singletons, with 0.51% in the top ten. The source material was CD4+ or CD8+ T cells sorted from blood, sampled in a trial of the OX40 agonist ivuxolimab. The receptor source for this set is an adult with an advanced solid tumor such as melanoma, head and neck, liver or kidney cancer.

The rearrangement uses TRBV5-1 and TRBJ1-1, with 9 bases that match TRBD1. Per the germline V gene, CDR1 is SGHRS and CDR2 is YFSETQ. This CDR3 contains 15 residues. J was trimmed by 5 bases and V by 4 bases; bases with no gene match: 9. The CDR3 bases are TGCGCCAGCAGCCAAACACAGGGGGCGCGGACTGAAGCTTTCTTT. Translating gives CASSQTQGARTEAFF.

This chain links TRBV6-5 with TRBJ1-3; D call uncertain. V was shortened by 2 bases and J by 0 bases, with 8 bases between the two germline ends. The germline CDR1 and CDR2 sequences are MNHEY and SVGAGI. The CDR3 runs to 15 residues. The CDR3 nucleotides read TGTGCCAGCAGTTACCGATCAACCTCTGGAAACACCATATATTTT. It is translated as CASSYRSTSGNTIYF.

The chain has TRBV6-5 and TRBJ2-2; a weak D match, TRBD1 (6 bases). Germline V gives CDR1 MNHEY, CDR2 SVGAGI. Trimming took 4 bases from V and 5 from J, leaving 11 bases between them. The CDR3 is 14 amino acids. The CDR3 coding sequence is TGTGCCAGCAGTTCACAGGGTTTTACCGGGGAGCTGTTTTTT. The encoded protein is CASSSQGFTGELFF.

The CDR3 nucleotides read TGTGCCACCAAACAGGGCTTCGGGCAGCCCCAGCATTTT. It is translated as CATKQGFGQPQHF. The chain couples TRBV27 to TRBJ1-5, with TRBD1 as a possible D gene (6 bases). V lost 10 bases and J 7 bases, leaving 17 bases between the germline ends. The CDR3 has 13 residues. Germline assignment: CDR1 MNHEY and CDR2 SMNVEV (reference sequence).

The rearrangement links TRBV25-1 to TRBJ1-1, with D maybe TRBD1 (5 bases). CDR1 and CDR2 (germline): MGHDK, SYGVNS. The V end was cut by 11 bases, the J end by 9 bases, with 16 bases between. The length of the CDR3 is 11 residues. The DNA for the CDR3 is TGTGCCCTGGGGGGGGGACTACAAGCTTTCTTT. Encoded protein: CALGGGLQAFF.

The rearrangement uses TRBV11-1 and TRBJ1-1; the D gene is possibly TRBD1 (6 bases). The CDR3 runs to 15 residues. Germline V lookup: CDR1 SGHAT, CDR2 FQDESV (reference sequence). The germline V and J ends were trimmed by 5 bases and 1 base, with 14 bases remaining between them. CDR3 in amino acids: CASSPHGQQNTEAFF. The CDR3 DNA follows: TGTGCCAGCAGCCCGCACGGACAGCAGAACACTGAAGCTTTCTTT.

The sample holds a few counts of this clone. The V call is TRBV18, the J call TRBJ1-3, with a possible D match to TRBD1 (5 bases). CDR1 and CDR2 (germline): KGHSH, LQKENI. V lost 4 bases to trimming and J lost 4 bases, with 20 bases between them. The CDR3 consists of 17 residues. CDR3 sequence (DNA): TGTGCCAGCTCACTAGACGGGACGGGGAACGGAGGAAACACCATATATTTT. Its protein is CASSLDGTGNGGNTIYF.

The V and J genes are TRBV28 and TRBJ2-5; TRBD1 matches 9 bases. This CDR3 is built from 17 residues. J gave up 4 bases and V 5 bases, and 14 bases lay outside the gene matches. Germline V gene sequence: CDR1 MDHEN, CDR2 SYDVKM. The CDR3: CASSPILRDRVRETQYF. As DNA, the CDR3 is TGTGCCAGCAGTCCAATCCTCCGGGACAGGGTGAGAGAGACCCAGTACTTC.

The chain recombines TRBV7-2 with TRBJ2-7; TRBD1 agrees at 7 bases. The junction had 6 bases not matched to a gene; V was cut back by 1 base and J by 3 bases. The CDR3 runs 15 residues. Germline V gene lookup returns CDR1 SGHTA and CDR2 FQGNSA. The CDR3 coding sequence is TGTGCCAGCAGCTTAGATACCGACAGGGTCTACGAGCAGTACTTC. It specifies CASSLDTDRVYEQYF.

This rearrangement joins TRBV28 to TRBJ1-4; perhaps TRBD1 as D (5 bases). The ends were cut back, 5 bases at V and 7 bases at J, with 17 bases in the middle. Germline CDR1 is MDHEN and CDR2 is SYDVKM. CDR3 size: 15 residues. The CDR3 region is CASSPLRDGTEKLFF. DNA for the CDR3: TGTGCCAGCAGTCCACTCCGGGACGGAACTGAAAAACTGTTTTTT.

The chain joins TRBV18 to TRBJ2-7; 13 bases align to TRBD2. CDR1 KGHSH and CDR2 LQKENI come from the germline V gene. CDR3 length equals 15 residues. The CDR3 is CASSQGLAGAPTTIV. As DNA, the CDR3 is TGTGCCAGCTCACAAGGACTAGCGGGGGCCCCGACTACGATTGTC.

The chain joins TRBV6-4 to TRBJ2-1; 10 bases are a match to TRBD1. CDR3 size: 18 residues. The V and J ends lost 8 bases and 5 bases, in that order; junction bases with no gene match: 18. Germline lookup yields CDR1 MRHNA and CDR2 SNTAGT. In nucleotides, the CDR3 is TGTGCCAGCGCCTCGACAGGGGGCCGAGGTCCCTTAAACAATGAGCAGTTCTTC. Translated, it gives CASASTGGRGPLNNEQFF.

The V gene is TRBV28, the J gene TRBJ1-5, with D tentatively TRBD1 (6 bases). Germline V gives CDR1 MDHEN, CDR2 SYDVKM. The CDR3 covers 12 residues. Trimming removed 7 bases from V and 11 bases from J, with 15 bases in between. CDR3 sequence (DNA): TGTGCCAGCACCTCAGGGGCCCCCGCCCAGCATTTT. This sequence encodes CASTSGAPAQHF.

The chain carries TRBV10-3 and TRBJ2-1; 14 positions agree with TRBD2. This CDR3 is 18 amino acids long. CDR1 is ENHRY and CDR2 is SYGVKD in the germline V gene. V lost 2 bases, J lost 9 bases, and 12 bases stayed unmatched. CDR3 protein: CAISEHHSTSGRALEQFF. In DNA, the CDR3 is TGTGCCATCAGTGAGCACCACTCGACTAGCGGGAGGGCCCTTGAGCAGTTCTTC.

The CDR3 sequence: CASSSAEGFTEAFF. In DNA form, the CDR3 reads TGTGCCAGCAGTTCCGCCGAGGGGTTCACTGAAGCTTTCTTT. The chain is built from TRBV28 and TRBJ1-1; maybe TRBD1 (5 bases). This CDR3 has 14 residues. Germline V CDR1 and CDR2: MDHEN, SYDVKM. V was cut by 4 bases and J by 4 bases, with 13 bases left in between. The full variable domain, with the rest looked up from reference TRBV28 and TRBJ1-1, is DVKVTQSSRYLVKRTGEKVFLECVQDMDHENMFWYRQDPGLGLRLIYFSYDVKMKEKGDIPEGYSVSREKKERFSLILESASTNQTSMYLCASSSAEGFTEAFFGQGTRLTVV.

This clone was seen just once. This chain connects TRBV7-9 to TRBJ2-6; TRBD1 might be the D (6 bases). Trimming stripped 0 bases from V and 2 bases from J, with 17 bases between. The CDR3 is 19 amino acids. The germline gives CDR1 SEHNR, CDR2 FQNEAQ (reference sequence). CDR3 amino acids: CASSLARGTGYAGANVLTF. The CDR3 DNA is TGTGCCAGCAGCTTAGCACGTGGCACAGGGTACGCTGGGGCCAACGTCCTGACTTTC. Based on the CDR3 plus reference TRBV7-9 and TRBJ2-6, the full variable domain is DTGVSQNPRHKITKRGQNVTFRCDPISEHNRLYWYRQTLGQGPEFLTYFQNEAQLEKSRLLSDRFSAERPKGSFSTLEIQRTEQGDSAMYLCASSLARGTGYAGANVLTFGAGSRLTVL.

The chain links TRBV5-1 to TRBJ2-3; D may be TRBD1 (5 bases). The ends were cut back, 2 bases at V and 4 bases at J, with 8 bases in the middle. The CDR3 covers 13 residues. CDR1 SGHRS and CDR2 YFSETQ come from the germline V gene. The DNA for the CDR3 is TGCGCCAGCAGCTTACAGGCCCCAGATACGCAGTATTTT. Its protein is CASSLQAPDTQYF.

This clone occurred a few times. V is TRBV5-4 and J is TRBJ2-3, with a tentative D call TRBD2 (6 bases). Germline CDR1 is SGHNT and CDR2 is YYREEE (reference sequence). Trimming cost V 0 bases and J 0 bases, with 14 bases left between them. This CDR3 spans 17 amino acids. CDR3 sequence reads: CASSLGGRGASTDTQYF. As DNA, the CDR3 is TGTGCCAGCAGCTTGGGAGGGCGGGGAGCTAGCACAGATACGCAGTATTTT.

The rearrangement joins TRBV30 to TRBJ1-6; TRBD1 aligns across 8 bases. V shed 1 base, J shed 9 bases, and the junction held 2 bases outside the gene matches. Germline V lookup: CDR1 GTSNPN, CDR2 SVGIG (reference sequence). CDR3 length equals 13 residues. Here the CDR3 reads CAWSATGGSPLHF. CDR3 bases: TGTGCCTGGAGTGCAACAGGGGGTTCACCCCTCCACTTT.

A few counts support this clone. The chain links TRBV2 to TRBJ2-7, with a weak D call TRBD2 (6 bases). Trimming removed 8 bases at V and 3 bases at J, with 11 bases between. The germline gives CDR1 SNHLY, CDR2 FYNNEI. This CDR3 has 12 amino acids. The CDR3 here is CASGTERYEQYF. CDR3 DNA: TGTGCCAGCGGGACTGAACGCTACGAGCAGTACTTC.

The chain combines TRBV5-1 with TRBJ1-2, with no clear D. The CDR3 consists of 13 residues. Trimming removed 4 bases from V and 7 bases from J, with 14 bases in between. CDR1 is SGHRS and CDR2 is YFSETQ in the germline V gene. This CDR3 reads CASSAGPAGGYTF. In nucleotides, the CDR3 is TGCGCCAGCAGCGCCGGGCCGGCCGGTGGCTACACCTTC.

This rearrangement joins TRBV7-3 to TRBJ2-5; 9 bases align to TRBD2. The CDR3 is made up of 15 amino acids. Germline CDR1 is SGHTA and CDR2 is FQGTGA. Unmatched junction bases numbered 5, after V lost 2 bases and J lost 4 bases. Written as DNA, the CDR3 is TGTGCCAGCAGCTTAGATAGCGGGAGTCGAGAGACCCAGTACTTC. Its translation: CASSLDSGSRETQYF.

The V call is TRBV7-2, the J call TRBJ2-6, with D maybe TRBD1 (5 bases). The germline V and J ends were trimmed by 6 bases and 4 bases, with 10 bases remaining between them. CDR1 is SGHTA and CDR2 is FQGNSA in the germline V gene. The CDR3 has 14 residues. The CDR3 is CASSRQPGANVLTF. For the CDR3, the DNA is TGTGCCAGCAGTCGACAGCCAGGGGCCAACGTCCTGACTTTC.